A selection of T cell receptor beta chains follows, all from one sample in a study of Graves' ophthalmopathy and Graves' hyperthyroidism. MiXCR, applied by TCRdb to the multiplex PCR reads, yields one record per CDR3 protein. This table has approximately 210,000 distinct CDR3 sequences, 25% to 30% appearing once. The specimen sequenced was peripheral blood. The receptors were gathered from a man aged 45-65 years with Graves' ophthalmopathy. Both conserved end residues are part of each CDR3. Each record gives: CDR3 protein, CDR3 DNA, CDR3 length, D gene, clone size, V gene, J gene. D genes are given only for firm matches. Size values are once, few and many counts, or a class for expanded clones, and some rows have none.

CASSLSAADNTEAFF	TGTGCCAGCAGTTTAAGTGCGGCGGATAACACTGAAGCTTTCTTT	15	-	-	TRBV12-3/TRBV12-4	TRBJ1-1
CASSLEPSGRKRELFF	TGTGCCAGCAGCTTAGAACCGTCCGGGAGAAAAAGGGAGCTGTTTTTT	16	-	once	TRBV11-1	TRBJ2-2
CATTSTGLGNQPQHF	TGTGCCACCACCTCGACAGGGTTGGGCAATCAGCCCCAGCATTTT	15	TRBD1	many	TRBV27	TRBJ1-5
CASSFGTGSLYTEAFF	TGTGCCAGCAGTTTCGGGACAGGGTCTTTGTACACTGAAGCTTTCTTT	16	TRBD1	-	TRBV12-3/TRBV12-4	TRBJ1-1
CAWRPAQDRGRLGTQYF	TGTGCCTGGAGACCTGCCCAGGACAGGGGGCGTTTGGGGACCCAGTACTTC	17	TRBD1	many	TRBV30	TRBJ2-5
CASSLGQGFGNTEAFF	TGTGCCAGCAGTTTGGGACAGGGGTTCGGAAACACTGAAGCTTTCTTT	16	TRBD1	many	TRBV12-3/TRBV12-4	TRBJ1-1
CASSRQGGQINGYTF	TGTGCCAGCAGTCGGCAGGGAGGGCAGATCAATGGCTACACCTTC	15	-	once	TRBV6-1	TRBJ1-2
CASSFARSNTEAFF	TGTGCCAGCAGTTTCGCCAGATCGAACACTGAAGCTTTCTTT	14	-	-	TRBV12-3/TRBV12-4	TRBJ1-1
CAISGGQGSAAFF	TGTGCCATCAGTGGGGGACAGGGGTCCGCAGCTTTCTTT	13	TRBD1	many	TRBV10-3	TRBJ1-1
CASSSWIEKGLAGGPVETQYF	TGTGCCAGCAGTTCTTGGATTGAAAAAGGACTAGCGGGAGGGCCGGTGGAGACCCAGTACTTC	21	TRBD2	once	TRBV28	TRBJ2-5
CASSTSGGSVNTEAFF	TGTGCCAGTAGTACCTCAGGGGGCTCTGTGAACACTGAAGCTTTCTTT	16	TRBD1	-	TRBV19	TRBJ1-1
CASSIGQEGEQYF	TGTGCCAGTAGTATAGGGCAGGAGGGCGAGCAGTACTTC	13	-	many	TRBV19	TRBJ2-7
CASSSGTGSTGELFF	TGTGCCAGCAGCTCCGGGACAGGGTCCACCGGGGAGCTGTTTTTT	15	TRBD1	many	TRBV7-2	TRBJ2-2
CASSPLVGGTGGPGELFF	TGTGCCAGCAGCCCCCTTGTAGGAGGGACTGGGGGCCCCGGGGAGCTGTTTTTT	18	-	many	TRBV7-2	TRBJ2-2
CASSLDPIYAEAFF	TGTGCCAGCAGCTTAGACCCTATTTACGCTGAAGCTTTCTTT	14	-	-	TRBV7-3	TRBJ1-1
CAISESAGGAYEQYF	TGTGCCATCAGTGAGTCTGCGGGAGGGGCCTACGAGCAGTACTTC	15	TRBD2	many	TRBV10-3	TRBJ2-7
CASSNRDWVYTF	TGTGCCAGTAGTAACAGGGACTGGGTCTACACCTTC	12	-	many	TRBV19	TRBJ1-2
CSVWAKGTEAFF	TGCAGCGTTTGGGCAAAGGGGACTGAAGCTTTCTTT	12	-	many	TRBV29-1	TRBJ1-1
CATTSILGYEQYF	TGTGCCACCACATCAATCCTGGGCTACGAGCAGTACTTC	13	-	many	TRBV10-3	TRBJ2-7
CASSNSWGQYF	TGTGCCAGCAGCAACTCGTGGGGGCAGTACTTC	11	-	many	TRBV6-4	TRBJ2-7
CSGDPREGYEQYF	TGCAGTGGAGATCCTCGAGAAGGCTACGAGCAGTACTTC	13	-	many	TRBV20-1	TRBJ2-7
CSVSKGVGEQYF	TGCAGCGTCTCCAAGGGAGTGGGCGAGCAGTACTTC	12	-	many	TRBV29-1	TRBJ2-7
CASSLEEGTYEQYF	TGTGCCAGCAGTTTAGAGGAGGGTACCTACGAGCAGTACTTC	14	-	-	TRBV28	TRBJ2-7
CASSSRTLLAKNIQYF	TGTGCCAGCAGCTCTCGGACATTACTAGCCAAAAACATTCAGTACTTC	16	-	many	TRBV12-3/TRBV12-4	TRBJ2-4
CASSPISSFEAFF	TGTGCCAGCAGTCCCATATCGTCGTTCGAAGCTTTCTTC	13	-	few	TRBV6-1	TRBJ1-1
CATSRNTESYEQYF	TGTGCCACCAGCAGAAATACCGAGAGCTACGAGCAGTACTTC	14	-	many	TRBV15	TRBJ2-7
CASSWDSSEAFF	TGTGCCAGCAGTTGGGACAGCAGCGAAGCTTTCTTT	12	TRBD1	-	TRBV6-5	TRBJ1-1
CASSLAGREETQYF	TGTGCCAGCAGCCTGGCGGGCAGGGAGGAGACCCAGTACTTC	14	-	-	TRBV7-2	TRBJ2-5
CASSQERNRWETQYF	TGCGCCAGCAGCCAAGAAAGAAACCGTTGGGAGACCCAGTACTTC	15	-	once	TRBV4-3	TRBJ2-5
CASSPGTNEYEQYF	TGCGCCAGCAGCCCCGGGACTAACGAGTACGAGCAGTACTTC	14	TRBD2	many	TRBV5-1	TRBJ2-7
CASTGAGTALNGYTF	TGTGCCAGCACTGGAGCGGGGACAGCTCTAAATGGCTACACCTTC	15	TRBD1	many	TRBV2	TRBJ1-2
CASSQDPGNTGELFF	TGCGCCAGCAGCCAAGATCCCGGGAACACCGGGGAGCTGTTTTTT	15	-	many	TRBV4-1	TRBJ2-2
CASSAGAPEAFF	TGTGCCAGCAGTGCAGGTGCACCTGAAGCTTTCTTT	12	-	many	TRBV2	TRBJ1-1
CASSQMNTEAFF	TGTGCCAGCAGTCAAATGAACACTGAAGCTTTCTTT	12	-	many	TRBV28	TRBJ1-1
CASSRLVETQYF	TGTGCCAGCAGTCGCCTAGTAGAGACCCAGTACTTC	12	-	once	TRBV7-2	TRBJ2-5
CASSFQGESYTF	TGTGCCAGCAGTTTCCAGGGGGAGAGCTACACCTTC	12	TRBD1	-	TRBV6-5	TRBJ1-2
CASSAGFQETQYF	TGTGCCAGCAGTGCAGGGTTCCAGGAGACCCAGTACTTC	13	-	once	TRBV6-4	TRBJ2-5
CASTVDRGHNSPLHF	TGTGCCAGCACCGTAGACAGGGGACATAATTCACCCCTCCACTTT	15	TRBD1	-	TRBV6-1	TRBJ1-6
CSAGGWPSSYEQYF	TGCAGTGCTGGTGGGTGGCCTAGCTCCTACGAGCAGTACTTC	14	-	-	TRBV20-1	TRBJ2-7
CASSQGLAGAF	TGTGCCAGCAGTCAGGGACTAGCGGGAGCATTC	11	TRBD2	many	TRBV28	TRBJ2-7
CASSSRTGDQETQYF	TGTGCCAGTAGTTCCAGGACGGGTGACCAAGAGACCCAGTACTTC	15	-	-	TRBV19	TRBJ2-5
CASSPGPNYEQYF	TGTGCCAGCAGCCCCGGACCAAACTACGAGCAGTACTTC	13	-	-	TRBV7-9	TRBJ2-7
CASSLSAISNEKLFF	TGTGCCAGCAGCTTATCGGCAATCTCTAATGAAAAACTGTTTTTT	15	-	-	TRBV7-2	TRBJ1-4
CASSYSGGAAETQYF	TGTGCCAGCAGTTACTCGGGGGGTGCAGCGGAGACCCAGTACTTC	15	-	many	TRBV6-5	TRBJ2-5
CSVENEYQETQYF	TGCAGCGTCGAAAACGAGTACCAAGAGACCCAGTACTTC	13	-	many	TRBV29-1	TRBJ2-5
CASSLARDRGGYTF	TGTGCCAGCAGCTTAGCGCGGGACAGGGGTGGCTACACCTTC	14	TRBD1	many	TRBV7-2	TRBJ1-2
CASSLGQPPYEQYF	TGTGCCAGCAGCCTGGGACAGCCTCCCTACGAGCAGTACTTC	14	TRBD1	-	TRBV7-3	TRBJ2-7
CASSLDGSHSDIQYF	TGTGCCAGCAGCTTAGACGGGTCTCATAGTGACATTCAGTACTTC	15	-	-	TRBV7-2	TRBJ2-4
CASSQDLGGGRSYEQYF	TGCGCCAGCAGCCAAGATCTGGGGGGAGGGAGGTCCTACGAGCAGTACTTC	17	TRBD2	many	TRBV4-3	TRBJ2-7
CACRSSGANVLTF	TGTGCCTGCCGTAGCTCTGGGGCCAACGTCCTGACTTTC	13	-	many	TRBV30	TRBJ2-6
CASSPQGQISYGYTF	TGTGCCAGCAGTCCTCAGGGGCAGATTTCCTATGGCTACACCTTC	15	-	-	TRBV2	TRBJ1-2
CASSPGTEAGETQYF	TGTGCCAGCAGCCCCGGGACAGAGGCTGGGGAGACCCAGTACTTC	15	TRBD1	-	TRBV11-2	TRBJ2-5
CSVGENNYEQYF	TGCAGCGTTGGGGAGAACAACTACGAGCAGTACTTC	12	-	many	TRBV29-1	TRBJ2-7
CASSAGGASRYEQYF	TGTGCCAGCAGTGCAGGGGGCGCATCCAGATACGAGCAGTACTTC	15	TRBD1	many	TRBV28	TRBJ2-7
CASTRTGGSNQPQHF	TGTGCCAGCACCCGAACAGGGGGCAGCAATCAGCCCCAGCATTTT	15	TRBD1	many	TRBV27	TRBJ1-5
CASRSASGSPETQYF	TGTGCCAGTAGGTCTGCTAGCGGGAGTCCAGAGACCCAGTACTTC	15	TRBD2	many	TRBV19	TRBJ2-5
CASTFVSGELFF	TGTGCCAGCACGTTCGTATCCGGGGAGCTGTTTTTT	12	-	-	TRBV12-3/TRBV12-4	TRBJ2-2